This T cell receptor (beta chain) derives from a study of cytomegalovirus exposure and HLA in healthy donors. Study-wide context: Earlier sequencing of 150 million to 200 million T cells yielded 120 million or so unique TCR beta sequences.

Broader study findings: The authors reported that TCR beta sequences could predict HLA-A and HLA-B alleles. These predictions were accurate for most subjects in the first cohort. One cluster of highly shared sequence variants probably arose as a sequencing artifact.

Amplification used 60 Vbeta primers and 13 Jbeta primers. Produced via immunoSEQ multiplex PCR; TCRdb's table is partial and in-frame only. Here the sample spans about 120,000 clones, about 73% being singletons. Comments on this clone: What it recognizes is unknown.

The V gene's germline CDR1 is MDHEN and CDR2 SYDVKM. V lost 2 bases, J lost 11 bases, and 9 bases lay in between. This CDR3 region has 11 residues. This sequence originates from a middle-aged woman in good health and CMV-seronegative. This chain uses TRBV28 with TRBJ1-1, with TRBD1 as a possible D gene (5 bases). The material sequenced was PBMCs. CDR3 loop: CASSLRQWAFF. The DNA for the CDR3 is TGTGCCAGCAGTTTAAGACAGTGGGCTTTCTTT. The full variable domain, rest sourced from reference TRBV28 and TRBJ1-1, is DVKVTQSSRYLVKRTGEKVFLECVQDMDHENMFWYRQDPGLGLRLIYFSYDVKMKEKGDIPEGYSVSREKKERFSLILESASTNQTSMYLCASSLRQWAFFGQGTRLTVV.